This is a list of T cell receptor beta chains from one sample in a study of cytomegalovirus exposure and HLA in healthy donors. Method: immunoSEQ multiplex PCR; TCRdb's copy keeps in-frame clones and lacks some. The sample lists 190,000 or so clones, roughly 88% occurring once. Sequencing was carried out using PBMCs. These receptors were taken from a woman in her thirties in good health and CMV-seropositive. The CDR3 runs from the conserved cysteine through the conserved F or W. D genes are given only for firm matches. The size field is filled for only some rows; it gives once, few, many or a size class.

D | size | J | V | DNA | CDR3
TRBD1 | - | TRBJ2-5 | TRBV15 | TGTGCCACCAGCAGAGACCGGACAGGAAATACCCTGAAACCTCAGTACTTC | CATSRDRTGNTLKPQYF
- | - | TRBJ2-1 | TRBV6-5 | TGTGCCAGCAGTTACCAGACTAGTCTGTCTGATGAGCAGTTCTTC | CASSYQTSLSDEQFF
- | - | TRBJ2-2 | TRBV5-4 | TGTGCCAGCAGCCTTATTGGGAGAAGCGGGGAGCTGTTTTTT | CASSLIGRSGELFF
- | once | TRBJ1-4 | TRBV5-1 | TGCGCCAGCAGCTTGGAACGCGCAGAAAAACTGTTTTTT | CASSLERAEKLFF
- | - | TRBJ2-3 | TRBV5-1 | TGCGCCAGCAGCCTAAATACAGATACGCAGTATTTT | CASSLNTDTQYF
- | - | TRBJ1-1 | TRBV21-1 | TGTGCCAGCATACAGGTAACTGAAGCTTTCTTT | CASIQVTEAFF
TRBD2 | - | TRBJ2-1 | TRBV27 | TGTGCCAGCAGCACCTTAGGCGGGAGTTCCTACAATGAGCAGTTCTTC | CASSTLGGSSYNEQFF
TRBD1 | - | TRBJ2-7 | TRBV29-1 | TGCAGCGTTTCCAGTCAGGGGGCCCACGAGCAGTACTTC | CSVSSQGAHEQYF
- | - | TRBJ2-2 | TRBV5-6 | TGTGCCAGCAGCTGGGGGGACTCGTGGGCCGGGGAGCTGTTTTTT | CASSWGDSWAGELFF
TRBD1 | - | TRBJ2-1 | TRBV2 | TGTGCCAGGGGGGACAGGAGTTTGGCTGAGCAGTTCTTC | CARGDRSLAEQFF
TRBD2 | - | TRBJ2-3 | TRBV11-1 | TGTGCCAGCAGCTTGGGGCTAGCGGCAGATACGCAGTATTTT | CASSLGLAADTQYF